This TCR beta chain emerged from a study of T cell changes during pregnancy in multiple sclerosis (dated by TCRdb to the late 2010s). Background on the whole study: The study examined how the T cell repertoire changed over the course of pregnancy in women with multiple sclerosis.

This clone was seen more than once but under ten times. Its antigen target is currently unknown. The record has no base qualities; no much larger clone is one base away. Library generation was performed with the immunoSEQ multiplex PCR assay. TCRdb limited this immuneACCESS table to in-frame rearrangements with V and J called. A share of clones is missing; checked studies link under half to unresolved V genes, and the rest is unexplained. Here the sample has fewer than 150,000 clones; 90% to 96% occur a single time. Together, the top ten hold 0.44% of the sample. A distance of 11 bases separates the germline ends of V and J, which lose 1 base and 8 bases respectively. CDR1 and CDR2 (MGHRA, YSYEKL) derive from the germline V gene. From its cysteine to its phenylalanine, the CDR3 spans 14 amino acids. The kept DNA is CDR3 alone, 42 bases in frame from the first base.

This sequence uses TRBV4-1 and TRBJ2-2, and perhaps TRBD1 as D gene, on 6 matching bases. The sequences come from peripheral blood, collected after pregnancy. This clonotype was sampled from a female donor with multiple sclerosis, enrolled in a pregnancy study. The CDR3 loop reads CASSQATGPGELFF. DNA sequence: TGCGCCAGCAGCCAAGCCACAGGGCCGGGGGAGCTGTTTTTT.